The 19 T cell receptor beta chains below all came from one sample that was sequenced in a study of cytomegalovirus exposure and HLA in healthy donors. Both 60 Vbeta primers and 13 Jbeta primers went into the PCR. Data came from immunoSEQ multiplex PCR; TCRdb stores just in-frame clones and leaves some out. The sample holds some 140,000 clones. The sequenced sample consisted of PBMCs. Every receptor here comes from a woman between 35 and 50 years old in good health and CMV-seronegative.

The chain has TRBV6-5 and TRBJ2-7; the D gene is possibly TRBD1 (5 bases). Per germline, CDR1 MNHEY and CDR2 SVGAGI. Deletions cut 6 bases from V and 3 bases from J, with 9 bases between. The CDR3 spans 12 residues. The CDR3 DNA is TGTGCCAGCAGACAAAGGGGCTACGAGCAGTACTTC. As protein: CASRQRGYEQYF.

The chain couples TRBV19 to TRBJ2-5; no clear D gene. This CDR3 region has 13 residues. Germline assignment: CDR1 LNHDA and CDR2 SQIVND (reference sequence). Trimming stripped 4 bases from V and 1 base from J, with 7 bases between. The CDR3 region is CASSTSVQETQYF. Written as DNA, the CDR3 is TGTGCCAGTAGTACTTCGGTCCAAGAGACCCAGTACTTC.

CDR3 loop: CASSFSGGTYNEQFF. The CDR3 coding sequence is TGTGCCAGCAGCTTTAGCGGGGGAACCTACAATGAGCAGTTCTTC. The chain is built from TRBV7-3 and TRBJ2-1; TRBD2 aligns across 9 bases. CDR1 and CDR2 from the germline V gene are SGHTA and FQGTGA. This CDR3 contains 15 residues. V dropped 3 bases and J dropped 2; count of bases not matched to a gene: 2.

This sequence joins TRBV28 and TRBJ2-7; TRBD1 might be the D (6 bases). V lost 6 bases to trimming and J lost 5 bases, with 11 bases between them. Germline V gene lookup returns CDR1 MDHEN and CDR2 SYDVKM. This CDR3 contains 12 residues. The CDR3 sequence is CASRKRGNEQYF. CDR3 coding DNA: TGTGCCAGCAGGAAAAGGGGGAACGAGCAGTACTTC.

The rearrangement links TRBV28 to TRBJ1-2; D gene uncertain. CDR3 length: 12 residues. From germline, CDR1 is MDHEN and CDR2 SYDVKM. V dropped 3 bases and J dropped 2 bases, with 4 bases sitting between them. CDR3 nucleotide sequence: TGTGCCAGCAGTTTGAGCAACTATGGCTACACCTTC. Protein product: CASSLSNYGYTF.

The V and J genes are TRBV6-4 and TRBJ1-2; 8 bases match TRBD1. CDR3 length: 13 amino acids. After removal of 5 bases from V and 6 bases from J, the junction contained 5 bases not matched to a gene. CDR1 is MRHNA and CDR2 is SNTAGT in the germline V gene. The DNA of the CDR3 is TGTGCCAGCAGTTCGACAGGGGAAGATGGCTACACCTTC. Protein: CASSSTGEDGYTF.

The chain recombines TRBV5-1 with TRBJ1-2; 8 nucleotides align to TRBD1. Losses at the gene ends were 4 bases for V and 3 bases for J; bases not matched to a gene: 5. The CDR3 is 14 amino acids. Germline V gives CDR1 SGHRS, CDR2 YFSETQ. Written as DNA, the CDR3 is TGCGCCAGCAGCCTGACAGGGGCGTACTATGGCTACACCTTC. Its protein product is CASSLTGAYYGYTF.

The gene calls are TRBV19 and TRBJ1-2; 8 bases align to TRBD1. This CDR3 is 15 amino acids long. Losses at the gene ends were 7 bases for V and 4 bases for J; bases not matched to a gene: 11. Germline CDR1 LNHDA, CDR2 SQIVND (reference sequence). The CDR3 reads CASTPPTGTGYGYTF. CDR3 bases: TGTGCCAGTACCCCTCCTACCGGGACAGGCTATGGCTACACCTTC.

The gene calls are TRBV5-5 and TRBJ1-2, with D possibly matching TRBD1 (5 bases). CDR1 SGHKS and CDR2 YYEKEE come from the germline V gene (reference sequence). The CDR3 consists of 13 residues. The V end was cut by 1 base, the J end by 4 bases, with 8 bases between. The CDR3 region has the DNA TGTGCCAGCAGCTTGAAGGGGCTCTATGGCTACACCTTC. Translation gives CASSLKGLYGYTF.

This chain uses TRBV28 with TRBJ1-2; 9 nucleotides match TRBD1. The CDR3 has 13 amino acids. Germline V lookup: CDR1 MDHEN, CDR2 SYDVKM. Losses at the gene ends were 6 bases for V and 8 bases for J; bases not matched to a gene: 7. CDR3 region: CASSPTGGKGYTF. The CDR3, as DNA: TGTGCCAGCAGCCCCACAGGGGGCAAAGGCTACACCTTC.

The chain combines TRBV7-3 with TRBJ1-1, with D tentatively TRBD1 (5 bases). Germline V gene data show CDR1 as SGHTA and CDR2 as FQGTGA. Trimming took 4 bases from V and 3 from J, leaving 12 bases between them. This CDR3 is 14 amino acids long. As DNA, the CDR3 is TGTGCCAGCAGCTACGATTCAGGGTACACTGAAGCTTTCTTT. This sequence encodes CASSYDSGYTEAFF. The complete variable domain, with remaining parts taken from reference TRBV7-3 and TRBJ1-1, reads GAGVSQTPSNKVTEKGKYVELRCDPISGHTALYWYRQSLGQGPEFLIYFQGTGAADDSGLPNDRFFAVRPEGSVSTLKIQRTERGDSAVYLCASSYDSGYTEAFFGQGTRLTVV.

J is TRBJ1-2 and V is TRBV15, with 9 bases matching TRBD1. The length of the CDR3 is 16 residues. Germline lookup yields CDR1 LNHNV and CDR2 YYDKDF (reference sequence). The V segment lost 3 bases and the J segment 4 bases; nucleotides outside the gene matches: 9. CDR3 protein: CATSRVPGQGSYGYTF. CDR3 bases: TGTGCCACCAGCAGGGTCCCGGGACAGGGATCCTATGGCTACACCTTC.

The J gene is TRBJ2-1, the V gene TRBV15, with TRBD2 matching over 8 bases. Germline lookup yields CDR1 LNHNV and CDR2 YYDKDF (reference sequence). J was trimmed by 0 bases and V by 5 bases; bases with no gene match: 6. The CDR3 runs to 16 residues. The DNA of the CDR3 is TGTGCCACCAGCGCTGGACTAGCCAGCTCCTACAATGAGCAGTTCTTC. Translated, it gives CATSAGLASSYNEQFF.

The J gene is TRBJ2-5, the V gene TRBV28, with 9 bases fitting TRBD2. This CDR3 has 15 amino acids. Germline trimming cut 3 bases from V and 2 bases from J; bases unmatched to any gene: 4. Germline V gene data show CDR1 as MDHEN and CDR2 as SYDVKM. CDR3 nucleotide sequence: TGTGCCAGCAGTTTTCCGACTAGCGGACAAGAGACCCAGTACTTC. Translated: CASSFPTSGQETQYF.

The chain recombines TRBV7-9 with TRBJ2-5; TRBD1 might be the D (5 bases). This CDR3 has 15 amino acids. Germline CDR1 SEHNR, CDR2 FQNEAQ (reference sequence). The V end was cut by 5 bases, the J end by 5 bases, with 18 bases between. The CDR3 sequence is CASSHVQESGETQYF. The CDR3 DNA sequence: TGTGCCAGCAGCCACGTACAGGAGTCGGGTGAGACCCAGTACTTC.

V is TRBV29-1 and J is TRBJ2-7, with D perhaps matching TRBD1 (6 bases). Germline V gives CDR1 SQVTM, CDR2 ANQGSEA. The CDR3 loop spans 15 amino acids. V shed 3 bases and J shed 2 bases, with 17 bases lying between them. Written as DNA, the CDR3 is TGCAGCGTTGACGCCGGGACACCCTTGACCTACGAGCAGTACTTC. Encoded protein: CSVDAGTPLTYEQYF.

The J gene is TRBJ1-4, the V gene TRBV7-8; possibly TRBD1 for D (6 bases). Per the germline V gene, CDR1 is SGHVS and CDR2 is FQNEAQ. The CDR3 is 14 amino acids. Between the trimmed V and J ends, which lost 5 bases and 6 bases, there was a span of 13 bases. CDR3 coding DNA: TGTGCCAGCAGCCGGGGGGGGCGGGATGAAAAACTGTTTTTT. This translates into CASSRGGRDEKLFF. Variable domain in full (rest from reference TRBV7-8 and TRBJ1-4): GAGVSQSPRYKVAKRGQDVALRCDPISGHVSLFWYQQALGQGPEFLTYFQNEAQLDKSGLPSDRFFAERPEGSVSTLKIQRTQQEDSAVYLCASSRGGRDEKLFFGSGTQLSVL.

This chain connects TRBV28 to TRBJ1-5, with a possible D match to TRBD1 (6 bases). The germline V and J ends were trimmed by 8 bases and 4 bases, with 21 bases remaining between them. Germline CDR1 is MDHEN and CDR2 is SYDVKM. The CDR3 extends over 16 amino acids. CDR3 amino acids: CASALPGAVLNQPQHF. The CDR3 DNA sequence: TGTGCCAGCGCCCTGCCAGGGGCCGTGCTGAATCAGCCCCAGCATTTT.

The V and J genes are TRBV5-4 and TRBJ2-2; tentative D call: TRBD1 (6 bases). V was clipped by 4 bases and J by 5 bases, with 9 bases between them. CDR1 is SGHNT, CDR2 YYREEE, per germline (reference sequence). This CDR3 region has 13 residues. The CDR3 DNA is TGTGCCAGCAGCCCCCAGGGGACCGGGGAGCTGTTTTTT. Translated: CASSPQGTGELFF. The whole variable domain, filled in from reference TRBV5-4 and TRBJ2-2, reads ETGVTQSPTHLIKTRGQQVTLRCSSQSGHNTVSWYQQALGQGPQFIFQYYREEENGRGNFPPRFSGLQFPNYSSELNVNALELDDSALYLCASSPQGTGELFFGEGSRLTVL.